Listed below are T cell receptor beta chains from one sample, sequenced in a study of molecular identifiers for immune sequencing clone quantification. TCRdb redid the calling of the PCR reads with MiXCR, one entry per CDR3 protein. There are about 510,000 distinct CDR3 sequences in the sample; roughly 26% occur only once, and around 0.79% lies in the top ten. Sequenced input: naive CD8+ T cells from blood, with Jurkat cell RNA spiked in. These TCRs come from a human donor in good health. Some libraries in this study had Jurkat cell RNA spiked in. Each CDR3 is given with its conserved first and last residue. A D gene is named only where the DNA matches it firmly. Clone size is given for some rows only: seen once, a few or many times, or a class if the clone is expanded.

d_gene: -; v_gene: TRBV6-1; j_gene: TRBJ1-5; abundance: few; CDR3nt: TGTGCCAGCAGTGAAATTGGGGATATCCCCCAGCATTTT; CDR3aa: CASSEIGDIPQHF
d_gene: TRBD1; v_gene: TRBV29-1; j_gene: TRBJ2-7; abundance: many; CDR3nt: TGCAGCGTTTTACCGGGACAGGGACACCACGAGCAGTACTTC; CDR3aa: CSVLPGQGHHEQYF
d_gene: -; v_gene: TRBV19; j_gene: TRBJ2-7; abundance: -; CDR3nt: TGTGCCAGTACCCCGGGGGTCGGGACAGTACACGAGCAGTACTTC; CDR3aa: CASTPGVGTVHEQYF
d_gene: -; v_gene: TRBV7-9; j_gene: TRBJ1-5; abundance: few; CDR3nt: TGTGCCAGCAGCTTAGGTTACGGGACTGAGAATCAGCCCCAGCATTTT; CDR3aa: CASSLGYGTENQPQHF
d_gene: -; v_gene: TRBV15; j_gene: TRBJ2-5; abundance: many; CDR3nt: TGTGCCACCAGCAGAACGACAGTCGAGACCCAGTACTTC; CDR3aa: CATSRTTVETQYF
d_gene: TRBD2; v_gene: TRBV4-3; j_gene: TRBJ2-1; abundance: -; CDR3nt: TGCGCCAGCAGCCCTGAGCCTAGCGGGAGACTGCAGTCCTTC; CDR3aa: CASSPEPSGRLQSF
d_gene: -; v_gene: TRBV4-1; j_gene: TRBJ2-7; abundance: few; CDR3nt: TGCGCCAGCAGCCAAGGGGGGGCGGGAAGCTACGAGCAGTACTTC; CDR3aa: CASSQGGAGSYEQYF
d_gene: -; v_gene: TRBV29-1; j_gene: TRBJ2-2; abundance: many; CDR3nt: TGCAGCGCCTCCGGGGGCACCGGGGAGCTGTTTTTT; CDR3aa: CSASGGTGELFF
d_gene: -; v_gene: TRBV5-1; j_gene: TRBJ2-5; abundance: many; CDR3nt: TGCGCCAGCAGCTTGGACCGGTCATGGGAGACCCAGTACTTC; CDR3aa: CASSLDRSWETQYF
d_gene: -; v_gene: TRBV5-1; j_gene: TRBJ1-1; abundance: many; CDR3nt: TGCGCCAGCAGCTTGCAACGTCACCTGAACACTGAAGCTTTCTTT; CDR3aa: CASSLQRHLNTEAFF
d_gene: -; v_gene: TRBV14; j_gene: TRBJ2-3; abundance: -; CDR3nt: TGTGCCAGCAGCCAAGAGAGACCAGGCCGGCGCACAGATACGCAGTATTTT; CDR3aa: CASSQERPGRRTDTQYF
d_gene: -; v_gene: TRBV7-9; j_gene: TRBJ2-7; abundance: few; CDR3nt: TGTGCCAGCAGCTTAGTTGGGCGGTTGGGGTCGACGAGCTCCTACGAGCAGTACTTC; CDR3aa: CASSLVGRLGSTSSYEQYF
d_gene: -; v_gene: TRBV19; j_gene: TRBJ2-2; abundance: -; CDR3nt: TGTGCCAGTAGTATAGTAGGGTGGAACACCGGGGAGCTGTTTTTT; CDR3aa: CASSIVGWNTGELFF
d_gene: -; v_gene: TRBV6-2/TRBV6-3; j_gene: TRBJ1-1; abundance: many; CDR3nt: TGTGCCAGCAGTTACTTGGTGAACACTGAAGCTTTCTTT; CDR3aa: CASSYLVNTEAFF
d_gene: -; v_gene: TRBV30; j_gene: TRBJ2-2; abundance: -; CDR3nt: TGTGCCTGGAGCGAGACAGCCGGGGAGCTGTTTTTT; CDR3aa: CAWSETAGELFF
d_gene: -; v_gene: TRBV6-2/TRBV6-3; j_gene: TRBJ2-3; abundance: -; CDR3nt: TGTGCCAGCAGTCCGAAGGGAGATACGCAGTATTTT; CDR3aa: CASSPKGDTQYF
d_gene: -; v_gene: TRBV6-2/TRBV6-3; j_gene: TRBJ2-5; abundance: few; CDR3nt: TGTGCCAGCAGTTACCTGGCGGCCCCACAAGAGACCCAGTACTTC; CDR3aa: CASSYLAAPQETQYF
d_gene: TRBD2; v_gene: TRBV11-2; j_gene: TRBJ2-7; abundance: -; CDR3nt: TGTGCCAGCAGCTTAGAACGGGGGGGCCCCTCCTACGAGCAGTACTTC; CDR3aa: CASSLERGGPSYEQYF
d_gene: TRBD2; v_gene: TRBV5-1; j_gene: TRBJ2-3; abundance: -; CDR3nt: TGCGCCAGCGGGTCTCGGGGGGGCCTATTAGATACGCAGTATTTT; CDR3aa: CASGSRGGLLDTQYF
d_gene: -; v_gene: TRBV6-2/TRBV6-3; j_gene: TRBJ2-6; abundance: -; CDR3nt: TGTGCCAGCAGTGAACAGGGTGGTGGGGCCAACGTCCCGACTTTC; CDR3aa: CASSEQGGGANVPTF
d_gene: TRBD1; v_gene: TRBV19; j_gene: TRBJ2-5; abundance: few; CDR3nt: TGTGCCAGTAGTATCGGACAGGGTCTAGAGACCCAGTACTTC; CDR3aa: CASSIGQGLETQYF
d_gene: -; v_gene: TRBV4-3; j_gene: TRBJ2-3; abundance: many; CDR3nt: TGCGCCAGCAGCCAAGATCGGGGAATCTCAGATACGCAGTATTTT; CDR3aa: CASSQDRGISDTQYF
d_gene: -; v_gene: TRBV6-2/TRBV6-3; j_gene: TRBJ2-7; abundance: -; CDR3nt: TGTGCCAGCGGAACTACAGGGTTGTACGAGCAGTACTTC; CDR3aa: CASGTTGLYEQYF
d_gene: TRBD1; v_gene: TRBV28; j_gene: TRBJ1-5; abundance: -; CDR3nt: TGTGCCAGCAGTTCATACCCACAGGGGGCCGAGCGTCAGCCCCAGCATTTT; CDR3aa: CASSSYPQGAERQPQHF
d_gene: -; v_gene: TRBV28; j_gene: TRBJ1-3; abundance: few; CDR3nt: TGTGCCAGCAGTTCATTAAAGACAGGCCACTCTGGAAACACCATATATTTT; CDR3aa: CASSSLKTGHSGNTIYF
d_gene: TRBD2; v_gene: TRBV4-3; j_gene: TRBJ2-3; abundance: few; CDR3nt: TGCGCCAGCAGCCAAGATATGAGCGGGACTCGGCCTTATACGCAGTATTTT; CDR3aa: CASSQDMSGTRPYTQYF
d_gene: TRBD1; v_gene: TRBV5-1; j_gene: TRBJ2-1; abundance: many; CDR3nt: TGCGCCAGCAGCCCCCGACAGGGCTCCTACAATGAGCAGTTCTTC; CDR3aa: CASSPRQGSYNEQFF
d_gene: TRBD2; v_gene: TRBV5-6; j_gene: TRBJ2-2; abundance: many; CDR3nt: TGTGCCAGCAGCTTGCGGCGGGAGGGCCGGACCGGGGAGCTGTTTTTT; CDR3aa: CASSLRREGRTGELFF
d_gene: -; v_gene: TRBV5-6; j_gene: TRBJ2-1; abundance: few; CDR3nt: TGTGCCAGCAGCTTGGCCACAGGTACTGAGCAGTTCTTC; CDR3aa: CASSLATGTEQFF
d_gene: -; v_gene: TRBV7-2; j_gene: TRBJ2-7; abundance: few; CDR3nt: TGTGCCAGCAGCTCCTCTGGACCCTACGAGCAGTACTTC; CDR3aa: CASSSSGPYEQYF
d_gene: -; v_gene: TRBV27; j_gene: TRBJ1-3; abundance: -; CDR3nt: TGTGCCAGCAGTCCTCTGTCCTCTGGAAACACCATATATTTT; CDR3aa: CASSPLSSGNTIYF